The clone carrying this T cell receptor (beta chain) has a handful of counts. Its antigen is unknown. This sample was taken from a study of T-cell memory formation after mild COVID-19. TCRdb re-called the 5' RACE reads with MiXCR, one entry per CDR3 protein. This repertoire shows about 290,000 distinct CDR3 sequences, roughly 18% found once; its top ten account for 20% to 25%. General observations from the study: Proof of SARS-CoV-2 specificity was absent for the second-wave clones that crested on day 37.

The V gene's germline CDR1 is SGHRS and CDR2 YFSETQ. The CDR3 is 14 residues long. Trimming left V 3 bases short and J 3 bases short, with 12 bases between. This clonotype was obtained from a man aged 18 to 29 who had mild COVID-19 (a few samples of this study predate the infection). Cell type and time point are not known. The specimen sequenced was PBMCs or a T cell subset sorted from them (not recorded which). The gene calls are TRBV5-1 and TRBJ1-2, with D perhaps matching TRBD1 (6 bases). The CDR3 reads CASSWPRGDYGYTF. In DNA, the CDR3 is TGCGCCAGCAGCTGGCCCAGGGGAGACTATGGCTACACCTTC.